One and the same sample provided the 18 T cell receptor beta chains below, sequenced in a study of OX40 agonist ivuxolimab in advanced cancers. The table came from immunoSEQ multiplex PCR; TCRdb's copy has only in-frame clones and leaves some out. Of over 65,000 clones listed, about 84% are singletons. The sample here was CD4+ or CD8+ T cells sorted from blood, taken in a trial of the OX40 agonist ivuxolimab. The receptors here all came from an adult with an advanced solid tumor such as melanoma, head and neck, liver or kidney cancer.

This chain links TRBV6-1 with TRBJ1-1; D unresolved. The CDR3 runs to 12 residues. The V and J ends lost 4 bases and 7 bases respectively, with 10 bases between them. Germline values: CDR1 MNHNS, CDR2 SASEGT. This CDR3 is CASSVAIYEAFF. The CDR3 DNA reads TGTGCCAGCAGTGTGGCGATTTATGAAGCTTTCTTT.

The rearrangement uses TRBV6-1 and TRBJ2-7; D could derive from TRBD1 or TRBD2 (5 bases each). CDR3 size: 14 residues. V shed 3 bases and J shed 2 bases, with 11 bases lying between them. The V gene's germline CDR1 is MNHNS and CDR2 SASEGT. DNA of the CDR3: TGTGCCAGCAGTGAGACCCGGGGCACCTACGAGCAGTACGTC. Residues: CASSETRGTYEQYV.

The chain is built from TRBV5-4 and TRBJ1-4; 7 bases match TRBD1. The CDR3 is 15 amino acids. Germline V gene sequence: CDR1 SGHNT, CDR2 YYREEE (reference sequence). V lost 4 bases and J lost 4; bases outside the gene matches: 7. CDR3 sequence (DNA): TGTGCCAGCAGCAAAGCCGGGACAGTTAATGAAAAACTGTTTTTT. It specifies CASSKAGTVNEKLFF.

The genes are TRBV28 and TRBJ2-5, with TRBD1 as a possible D gene (7 bases). Germline V gives CDR1 MDHEN, CDR2 SYDVKM. V lost 3 bases and J 4 bases, leaving 30 bases between the germline ends. The CDR3 covers 20 residues. CDR3 loop: CASSLGQGGTLPDPRETQYF. The CDR3 region has the DNA TGTGCCAGCAGTTTGGGCCAGGGGGGCACCCTCCCCGACCCGAGAGAGACCCAGTACTTC.

This clone was seen just once. The V and J genes are TRBV28 and TRBJ1-5, with TRBD1 as a possible D gene (6 bases). Germline lookup yields CDR1 MDHEN and CDR2 SYDVKM. The CDR3 sequence is 17 residues long. V was pared by 7 bases and J by 0 bases, with 19 bases between. CDR3 residues: CASKLWGGQFSNQPQHF. In DNA form, the CDR3 reads TGTGCCAGCAAATTATGGGGGGGGCAGTTTAGCAATCAGCCCCAGCATTTT.

This chain links TRBV27 with TRBJ2-7; a weak D match, TRBD2 (7 bases). The CDR3 runs 15 residues. CDR1 is MNHEY, CDR2 SMNVEV, per germline (reference sequence). V shed 5 bases and J shed 4 bases, with 18 bases lying between them. The CDR3 region has the DNA TGTGCCAGCAGTCACGGGGGGCCCAGGGTTTACGAGCAGTACTTC. Its translation is CASSHGGPRVYEQYF.

The J gene is TRBJ2-5, the V gene TRBV5-1; D is undetermined. V was cut by 0 bases and J by 0 bases, with 9 bases left in between. This CDR3 has 15 residues. CDR1 is SGHRS and CDR2 is YFSETQ in the germline V gene. CDR3 DNA sequence: TGCGCCAGCAGCTTGGACAGCTCGTACCAAGAGACCCAGTACTTC. It codes for CASSLDSSYQETQYF.

The CDR3 region is CASSALAGTTDTQYF. The CDR3 DNA follows: TGTGCCAGTAGTGCACTAGCGGGGACCACAGATACGCAGTATTTT. This rearrangement joins TRBV19 to TRBJ2-3; 10 bases map to TRBD2. J was trimmed by 2 bases and V by 5 bases; bases with no gene match: 4. The V gene's germline CDR1 is LNHDA and CDR2 SQIVND (reference sequence). CDR3 size: 15 residues.

The rearrangement links TRBV5-1 to TRBJ2-3; TRBD1 aligns across 10 bases. The CDR3 spans 14 residues. CDR1 and CDR2 from the germline V gene are SGHRS and YFSETQ. The V and J ends lost 5 bases and 6 bases, in that order; junction bases with no gene match: 6. The CDR3 protein is CASSRDRGSDTQYF. The CDR3 DNA is TGCGCCAGCAGTAGGGACAGGGGTTCGGATACGCAGTATTTT.

The chain uses TRBV6-1 and TRBJ1-5; a possible D gene is TRBD1 (5 bases). CDR3 size: 13 residues. Germline values: CDR1 MNHNS, CDR2 SASEGT. Between the trimmed V and J ends, which lost 4 bases and 6 bases, there was a span of 10 bases. CDR3: CASSVLQGQPQHF. DNA of the CDR3: TGTGCCAGCAGTGTACTGCAGGGTCAGCCCCAGCATTTT.

The rearrangement uses TRBV5-1 and TRBJ1-1; 11 bases align to TRBD1. The trim removed 2 bases at V and 5 bases at J, leaving 8 bases unmatched. The CDR3 is 16 amino acids. CDR1 SGHRS and CDR2 YFSETQ come from the germline V gene. CDR3 residues: CASSLEHRDRGTEAFF. CDR3 sequence (DNA): TGCGCCAGCAGCTTAGAACACCGGGACAGGGGGACTGAAGCTTTCTTT.

This chain links TRBV6-5 with TRBJ1-5; the D gene is possibly TRBD1 (6 bases). This CDR3 has 13 residues. V was shortened by 6 bases and J by 5 bases, with 11 bases between the two germline ends. Germline V gives CDR1 MNHEY, CDR2 SVGAGI. CDR3 protein: CASSRDRHQPQHF. The CDR3 bases are TGTGCCAGCAGCCGTGACAGGCATCAGCCCCAGCATTTT.

This clone was seen once. The chain recombines TRBV28 with TRBJ2-2; D remains unclear. Trimming cost V 3 bases and J 6 bases, with 5 bases left between them. Per germline, CDR1 MDHEN and CDR2 SYDVKM. This CDR3 is built from 12 residues. The chain's CDR3 is CASSFVPGELFF. The CDR3 DNA sequence: TGTGCCAGCAGTTTCGTCCCCGGGGAGCTGTTTTTT.

This chain joins TRBV5-6 and TRBJ1-1, with D unclear. The CDR3 has 16 residues. CDR1 is SGHDT and CDR2 is YYEEEE in the germline V gene. With 0 bases removed from V and 2 bases from J, the gap between germline ends came to 14 bases. The CDR3 DNA reads as TGTGCCAGCAGCTTGGATTGGGTTGGTCTTAACACTGAAGCTTTCTTT. Its translation is CASSLDWVGLNTEAFF.

The J gene is TRBJ2-5, the V gene TRBV5-4; 8 bases line up with TRBD1. V lost 0 bases to trimming and J lost 2 bases; unmatched junction nucleotides: 3. From germline, CDR1 is SGHNT and CDR2 YYREEE (reference sequence). The CDR3 is made up of 15 amino acids. The CDR3 DNA is TGTGCCAGCAGCTTGGGACAGGGGAGGCAAGAGACCCAGTACTTC. Protein: CASSLGQGRQETQYF.

The gene calls are TRBV19 and TRBJ1-1; TRBD1 is a possible D gene (5 bases). The CDR3 is 14 amino acids. CDR1 and CDR2 (germline): LNHDA, SQIVND (reference sequence). The V end was cut by 5 bases, the J end by 4 bases, with 14 bases between. The CDR3 DNA is TGTGCCAGTAGTGTTCAGGGTGGTGTCACTGAAGCTTTCTTT. Encoded protein: CASSVQGGVTEAFF.

This chain joins TRBV28 and TRBJ2-1; D call uncertain. CDR1 MDHEN and CDR2 SYDVKM come from the germline V gene. The CDR3 loop spans 11 amino acids. V shed 5 bases and J shed 15 bases, with 14 bases lying between them. The CDR3 nucleotides are TGTGCCAGCAGTGCGGTGTGGTTCCTGTTCTTC. It translates to CASSAVWFLFF.

As for this clone: Distinct nucleotide sequences in the sample also encode this CDR3. The gene calls are TRBV18 and TRBJ2-1; TRBD1 matches at 7 bases. Germline V gene sequence: CDR1 KGHSH, CDR2 LQKENI. Trimming at V came to 3 bases and at J to 5 bases, leaving 4 bases not matched to a gene. This CDR3 comprises 14 residues. CDR3 DNA: TGTGCCAGCTCACCTCAGGGACAGAACAATGAGCAGTTCTTC. Its translation: CASSPQGQNNEQFF.